One and the same sample provided the 29 T cell receptor beta chains below, sequenced in a study of CD8+CD57+ T cells in acquired aplastic anemia. Genomic DNA constituted the template upon which TCR beta VDJ and CDR3 profiling was performed. TCRdb reprocessed the reads via MiXCR and lists one record per CDR3 protein. This table holds about 81,000 distinct CDR3 sequences, around 42% found once. The sample taken for sequencing was sorted CD4+, CD8+, or CD8+CD57+ T cells (not recorded which) from PBMCs. The receptors derive from a human donor in good health, serving as a control.

V gene TRBV14 combines with J gene TRBJ1-1; D gene ambiguous. Trimming removed 4 bases from V and 1 base from J, with 16 bases in between. Germline CDR1 is SGHDN and CDR2 is FVKESK. CDR3 length equals 16 residues. The CDR3: CASSPIMGPRNTEAFF. For the CDR3, the DNA is TGTGCCAGCAGCCCAATAATGGGTCCGCGGAACACTGAAGCTTTCTTT. Supplemented by reference TRBV14 and TRBJ1-1, the full variable domain reads EAGVTQFPSHSVIEKGQTVTLRCDPISGHDNLYWYRRVMGKEIKFLLHFVKESKQDESGMPNNRFLAERTGGTYSTLKVQPAELEDSGVYFCASSPIMGPRNTEAFFGQGTRLTVV.

With regard to this clonotype: A clone one base away is much larger, so this may be a read error. The chain recombines TRBV13 with TRBJ2-5; 7 bases line up with TRBD2. Trimming took 4 bases from V and 4 from J; bases not matched to a gene: 6. The CDR3 covers 14 residues. Per the germline V gene, CDR1 is PRHDT and CDR2 is FYEKMQ (reference sequence). The CDR3 loop is CASSSSGVRETQYF. The DNA of the CDR3 is TGTGCCAGCAGCTCAAGCGGGGTCCGAGAGACCCAGTACTTC.

The chain employs TRBV20-1 and TRBJ1-1; no clear D. This CDR3 is 11 amino acids long. CDR1 is DFQATT, CDR2 SNEGSKA, per germline (reference sequence). Trimming removed 6 bases from V and 3 bases from J, with 8 bases in between. CDR3 sequence: CSARRDTEAFF. Here the CDR3 DNA reads TGCAGTGCACGGCGGGACACTGAAGCTTTCTTT.

This clonotype was recorded at least ten times. The V call is TRBV9, the J call TRBJ2-7; 8 bases align to TRBD1. The germline gives CDR1 SGDLS, CDR2 YYNGEE. CDR3 length: 16 residues. Trimming cost V 5 bases and J 0 bases; bases outside gene matches: 10. The DNA for the CDR3 is TGTGCCAGCAGTCCCCGGACAGGGTTTGGCTCCTACGAGCAGTACTTC. It is translated as CASSPRTGFGSYEQYF.

This clonotype was picked up many times. This chain connects TRBV19 to TRBJ1-1, with no clear D. In germline, CDR1 is LNHDA, CDR2 SQIVND (reference sequence). The CDR3 spans 15 residues. V lost 0 bases to trimming and J lost 0 bases, with 8 bases between them. CDR3 amino acids: CASSIDGEMNTEAFF. CDR3 DNA sequence: TGTGCCAGTAGTATAGACGGGGAAATGAACACTGAAGCTTTCTTT.

This clonotype was seen many times. J is TRBJ1-6 and V is TRBV20-1, with D maybe TRBD1 (6 bases). V was cut by 3 bases and J by 3 bases, with 12 bases left in between. Germline V gene sequence: CDR1 DFQATT, CDR2 SNEGSKA (reference sequence). CDR3 length: 15 residues. This CDR3 reads CSASEGGDYNSPLHF. In DNA, the CDR3 is TGCAGTGCTAGCGAAGGGGGTGACTATAATTCACCCCTCCACTTT.

The genes are TRBV19 and TRBJ1-2; 8 nucleotides match TRBD1. The V segment lost 0 bases and the J segment 8 bases; nucleotides outside the gene matches: 8. Germline V CDR1 and CDR2: LNHDA, SQIVND (reference sequence). There are 15 residues in the CDR3. CDR3 sequence (DNA): TGTGCCAGTAGTATAGATCATTCAGGGGGCGGCGGCTACACCTTC. Encoded protein: CASSIDHSGGGGYTF. Complete variable domain (other parts from reference TRBV19 and TRBJ1-2): DGGITQSPKYLFRKEGQNVTLSCEQNLNHDAMYWYRQDPGQGLRLIYYSQIVNDFQKGDIAEGYSVSREKKESFPLTVTSAQKNPTAFYLCASSIDHSGGGGYTFGSGTRLTVV.

This clonotype was observed many times. The chain is built from TRBV10-1 and TRBJ2-7, with unresolved D. This CDR3 region has 12 residues. Germline V lookup: CDR1 WNHNN, CDR2 SYGVQD (reference sequence). V gave up 2 bases and J gave up 3 bases, with 5 bases separating them. CDR3 sequence: CASSEGYYEQYF. The CDR3 coding sequence is TGCGCCAGCAGTGAGGGGTACTACGAGCAGTACTTC.

The chain links TRBV19 to TRBJ2-7; D unresolved. The germline V and J ends were trimmed by 5 bases and 2 bases, with 16 bases remaining between them. Germline loops: CDR1 LNHDA, CDR2 SQIVND (reference sequence). This CDR3 is 15 amino acids long. CDR3 sequence (DNA): TGTGCCAGTAGTCCCCAGCTTGGGCATGCCTACGAGCAGTACTTC. This encodes CASSPQLGHAYEQYF.

The rearrangement uses TRBV7-2 and TRBJ2-5; TRBD2 agrees at 7 bases. The CDR3 has 11 residues. The germline gives CDR1 SGHTA, CDR2 FQGNSA. V was pared by 5 bases and J by 9 bases, with 3 bases of the junction left unmatched. The CDR3 sequence is CASSPGGAQYF. In nucleotides, the CDR3 is TGTGCCAGCAGCCCTGGGGGGGCCCAGTACTTC.

V is TRBV13 and J is TRBJ2-1, with 8 bases that match TRBD2. CDR3 size: 15 residues. The V gene end was trimmed by 0 bases and the J gene end by 6 bases; junction bases not matched to a gene: 4. CDR1 PRHDT and CDR2 FYEKMQ come from the germline V gene (reference sequence). CDR3 coding DNA: TGTGCCAGCAGCTTAGGGGCGGGAGGCCTCAATGAGCAGTTCTTC. Translating gives CASSLGAGGLNEQFF.

This clonotype was found many times. The rearrangement joins TRBV7-2 to TRBJ1-2; the D is unclear. From germline, CDR1 is SGHTA and CDR2 FQGNSA. V dropped 5 bases and J dropped 4 bases, with 17 bases sitting between them. There are 15 residues in the CDR3. This chain's CDR3 is CASSPPSQGGYGYTF. The CDR3 DNA reads TGTGCCAGCAGCCCCCCGTCGCAAGGAGGCTATGGCTACACCTTC.

This clonotype was picked up many times. The chain recombines TRBV19 with TRBJ1-1; 9 bases are a match to TRBD1. The CDR3 contains 14 residues. V trimming: 3 bases; J trimming: 5 bases; junction bases outside the gene matches: 4. Germline V gene data show CDR1 as LNHDA and CDR2 as SQIVND (reference sequence). CDR3 in DNA: TGTGCCAGTAGTATTGGGACAGGGAGGACTGAAGCTTTCTTT. Translated: CASSIGTGRTEAFF.

Concerning this clonotype: The missing conserved phenylalanine or tryptophan at the end of this CDR3 makes a read error likely. The J gene is TRBJ1-1, the V gene TRBV29-1; D is undetermined. The V gene lost 5 bases and the J gene lost 7 bases, with 14 bases spanning the gap. This CDR3 region has 12 residues. Per the germline V gene, CDR1 is SQVTM and CDR2 is ANQGSEA. CDR3 region: CSVQRGRGEAFS. CDR3 DNA sequence: TGCAGCGTTCAACGAGGACGGGGTGAAGCTTTCTCT.

The genes are TRBV5-6 and TRBJ2-7; D may correspond to TRBD1 or TRBD2 (5 bases each). CDR1 and CDR2 (germline): SGHDT, YYEEEE. V was cut by 0 bases and J by 6 bases, with 7 bases left in between. This CDR3 region has 12 residues. This chain's CDR3 is CASSLAGGEQYF. The DNA for the CDR3 is TGTGCCAGCAGCTTGGCTGGGGGCGAGCAGTACTTC.

The V gene is TRBV29-1, the J gene TRBJ2-2; 10 bases align to TRBD1. This CDR3 has 13 residues. V was clipped by 7 bases and J by 3 bases; unmatched bases: 2. Per the germline V gene, CDR1 is SQVTM and CDR2 is ANQGSEA. This CDR3 is CSGGTGDTGELFF. Written as DNA, the CDR3 is TGCAGCGGGGGGACAGGGGACACCGGGGAGCTGTTTTTT.

This clonotype was found a few times. The rearrangement uses TRBV25-1 and TRBJ2-3, with unresolved D. Germline CDR1 and CDR2: MGHDK and SYGVNS. Trimming removed 6 bases at V and 0 bases at J, with 13 bases between. The CDR3 sequence is 15 residues long. CDR3 region: CASSLGRGSTDTQYF. The CDR3 DNA sequence: TGTGCCAGCAGCTTAGGCCGTGGGAGCACAGATACGCAGTATTTT.

This chain uses TRBV19 with TRBJ2-2, with D perhaps matching TRBD1 (7 bases). The germline V and J ends were trimmed by 10 bases and 2 bases, with 14 bases remaining between them. CDR3 length equals 14 residues. Germline CDR1 and CDR2: LNHDA and SQIVND (reference sequence). CDR3 in amino acids: CAINQGGNTGELFF. Written as DNA, the CDR3 is TGTGCCATCAATCAGGGGGGTAACACCGGGGAGCTGTTTTTT.

V gene TRBV19 combines with J gene TRBJ1-1; the match to TRBD1 covers 8 bases. J lost 1 base, V lost 8 bases, and 6 bases had no gene match. The length of the CDR3 is 14 residues. Germline loops: CDR1 LNHDA, CDR2 SQIVND (reference sequence). CDR3 in DNA: TGTGCCAGTTCTATGGACAGGGCGAACACTGAAGCTTTCTTT. It codes for CASSMDRANTEAFF.

The chain combines TRBV2 with TRBJ1-1, with unresolved D. The CDR3 consists of 12 residues. Germline assignment: CDR1 SNHLY and CDR2 FYNNEI. V lost 7 bases, J lost 5 bases, and 11 bases lay in between. CDR3 amino acids: CASTQWDTEAFF. DNA for the CDR3: TGTGCCAGCACCCAGTGGGATACTGAAGCTTTCTTT.

The chain couples TRBV12-3 or TRBV12-4 to TRBJ2-2, with D perhaps matching TRBD2 (5 bases). This CDR3 region has 13 residues. V lost 6 bases, J lost 2 bases, and 7 bases lay in between. CDR3 bases: TGTGCCAGCAGGACTATTAACACCGGGGAGCTGTTTTTT. Residues: CASRTINTGELFF.

This clonotype has a count of ten or more. V and J are TRBV7-9 and TRBJ2-7, with 10 bases identical to TRBD1. Germline V gene lookup returns CDR1 SEHNR and CDR2 FQNEAQ (reference sequence). The ends lost 5 bases at V and 6 bases at J; junction bases unmatched: 1. The CDR3 extends over 12 amino acids. Here the CDR3 DNA reads TGTGCCAGCAGCGGGACAGGGGCCGAGCAGTACTTC. Translation gives CASSGTGAEQYF.

This clonotype was observed a handful of times. The rearrangement links TRBV27 to TRBJ2-3, with a possible D match to TRBD2 (7 bases). This CDR3 region has 14 residues. V shed 4 bases and J shed 1 base, with 9 bases lying between them. The germline V gene encodes CDR1 MNHEY and CDR2 SMNVEV (reference sequence). Written as DNA, the CDR3 is TGTGCCAGCAGTTGGGGGGGCGGCACAGATACGCAGTATTTT. Protein: CASSWGGGTDTQYF.

V is TRBV4-2 and J is TRBJ2-7, with 7 bases that match TRBD1. Looked up from germline, CDR1 is LGHNA and CDR2 is YNFKEQ. J was trimmed by 6 bases and V by 4 bases; bases with no gene match: 9. The CDR3 length is 14 residues. The CDR3 DNA reads TGTGCCAGCAGCCCAGAGACAGGGCTGTTCGAGCAGTACTTC. Protein sequence: CASSPETGLFEQYF.

On this clonotype: This may be a read error: a much more frequent sequence differs by one nucleotide. Because it lacks the conserved phenylalanine or tryptophan at the end, this CDR3 is likely a read error. The CDR3 coding sequence is TGTGCCAGCAGCTTCGGTCCGTCGGGGCAGCTCTATGGCTACACCCTC. Amino acid sequence: CASSFGPSGQLYGYTL. This chain joins TRBV13 and TRBJ1-2; maybe TRBD1 (5 bases). The CDR3 length is 16 residues. The germline V gene encodes CDR1 PRHDT and CDR2 FYEKMQ (reference sequence). Trimming shortened V by 3 bases and J by 4 bases, and 18 bases separated the two germline ends.

Many counts were recorded for this clonotype. The chain employs TRBV12-3 or TRBV12-4 and TRBJ1-1, with D possibly matching TRBD1 (5 bases). The CDR3 extends over 14 amino acids. V lost 5 bases and J lost 0, with 10 bases in between. The CDR3 is CASSLQDMNTEAFF. The CDR3, as DNA: TGTGCCAGCAGTCTACAGGACATGAACACTGAAGCTTTCTTT.

The rearrangement links TRBV29-1 to TRBJ2-3, with a weak D call TRBD1 (6 bases). V dropped 7 bases and J dropped 0 bases, with 11 bases sitting between them. This CDR3 has 13 residues. Germline V gives CDR1 SQVTM, CDR2 ANQGSEA. CDR3 coding DNA: TGCAGCGCCGAAGGGGGAAGCACAGATACGCAGTATTTT. Amino acids: CSAEGGSTDTQYF.

The V gene is TRBV6-5, the J gene TRBJ1-5; perhaps TRBD1 as D (6 bases). Trimming pared 0 bases from V and 4 bases from J, leaving 10 bases between. Germline CDR1 is MNHEY and CDR2 is SVGAGI. This CDR3 has 15 amino acids. Here the CDR3 reads CASSYSKGGNQPQHF. The CDR3 DNA reads TGTGCCAGCAGTTACTCTAAGGGGGGAAATCAGCCCCAGCATTTT.

This clonotype was observed at least ten times. The V and J genes are TRBV12-3 or TRBV12-4 and TRBJ2-7; 9 bases agree with TRBD1. The length of the CDR3 is 14 residues. J lost 4 bases, V lost 3 bases, and 4 bases had no gene match. The CDR3 spells CASSFMGQGYEQYF. The DNA of the CDR3 is TGTGCCAGCAGTTTCATGGGACAGGGTTACGAGCAGTACTTC.